One sample yielded the 30 T cell receptor beta chains listed below, sequenced in a study of CD8 T cells in ankylosing spondylitis. TCRdb analysed the 5' RACE reads with MiXCR anew, one entry per CDR3 protein. The data contain more than 150,000 distinct CDR3 sequences, about 20% of them singletons. Sequenced material: blood, either unsorted or a sorted T cell fraction (not recorded which). These receptors came from a male donor aged 10 to 30 with ankylosing spondylitis or in good health (not recorded which).

V usage is TRBV10-2 and J usage is TRBJ2-1; D not certain. Germline assignment: CDR1 WSHSY and CDR2 SAAADI. V was cut by 8 bases and J by 1 base, with 21 bases left in between. This CDR3 has 17 residues. The CDR3 sequence: CASQRNFSPLSYNEQFF. For the CDR3, the DNA is TGCGCCAGCCAACGGAACTTCTCACCGCTTTCCTACAATGAGCAGTTCTTC.

This chain connects TRBV28 to TRBJ2-7; a weak D match, TRBD2 (5 bases). The CDR3 has 14 residues. The germline gives CDR1 MDHEN, CDR2 SYDVKM. V lost 5 bases and J 3 bases, leaving 14 bases between the germline ends. The CDR3 DNA sequence: TGTGCCAGCAGTCTTTCCGGGGTTAGCTACGAGCAGTACTTC. Amino acid sequence: CASSLSGVSYEQYF.

At least ten counts were recorded for this clonotype. The chain employs TRBV5-1 and TRBJ2-3; TRBD2 aligns across 9 bases. Germline V gene sequence: CDR1 SGHRS, CDR2 YFSETQ. J was trimmed by 2 bases and V by 3 bases; bases with no gene match: 4. CDR3 length equals 15 residues. Here the CDR3 reads CASSSTSGYTDTQYF. In nucleotides, the CDR3 is TGCGCCAGCAGCTCGACTAGCGGATACACAGATACGCAGTATTTT. Full variable domain (outside the CDR3, taken from reference TRBV5-1 and TRBJ2-3): KAGVTQTPRYLIKTRGQQVTLSCSPISGHRSVSWYQQTPGQGLQFLFEYFSETQRNKGNFPGRFSGRQFSNSRSEMNVSTLELGDSALYLCASSSTSGYTDTQYFGPGTRLTVL.

This clonotype was seen at least ten times. The chain couples TRBV30 to TRBJ1-4, with D perhaps TRBD1 (5 bases). Germline lookup yields CDR1 GTSNPN and CDR2 SVGIG (reference sequence). V lost 0 bases, J lost 5 bases, and 16 bases lay in between. The CDR3 runs 16 residues. CDR3 sequence: CAWSVIRLGENEKLFF. DNA of the CDR3: TGTGCCTGGAGTGTAATCAGGTTGGGGGAAAATGAAAAACTGTTTTTT.

This clonotype has ten or more counts. CDR3 sequence: CASSSGIHEQFF. The CDR3 region has the DNA TGTGCCAGCAGTTCAGGGATCCATGAGCAGTTCTTC. The chain carries TRBV12-3 or TRBV12-4 and TRBJ2-1, with D possibly matching TRBD1 (5 bases). Deletions cut 4 bases from V and 8 bases from J, with 9 bases between. The CDR3 loop spans 12 amino acids.

Many counts were recorded for this clonotype. The chain carries TRBV5-1 and TRBJ2-1; D is ambiguous. Germline V gene data show CDR1 as SGHRS and CDR2 as YFSETQ. The CDR3 is 13 residues long. V lost 3 bases to trimming and J lost 8 bases, with 12 bases between them. The DNA of the CDR3 is TGCGCCAGCAGCTATTCCAGTTTCGATGAGCAGTTCTTC. Its translation: CASSYSSFDEQFF.

This clonotype was detected ten times or more. The genes are TRBV20-1 and TRBJ2-1, with D unresolved. Germline V CDR1 and CDR2: DFQATT, SNEGSKA (reference sequence). Deletions cut 2 bases from V and 10 bases from J, with 6 bases between. The CDR3 covers 10 residues. The CDR3 sequence: CSARRSEQFF. The CDR3 DNA follows: TGCAGTGCTAGAAGGAGCGAGCAGTTCTTC.

This clonotype was counted ten times or more. The genes are TRBV6-2 or TRBV6-3 and TRBJ1-4, with 9 bases fitting TRBD1. V dropped 5 bases and J dropped 8; count of bases not matched to a gene: 6. This CDR3 region has 14 residues. Germline CDR1 MNHEY, CDR2 SVGEGT. The CDR3 is CASSDRQGEEKLFF. The CDR3 DNA reads as TGTGCCAGCAGTGACAGACAGGGGGAAGAAAAACTGTTTTTT.

This clonotype was observed many times. The chain has TRBV6-5 and TRBJ2-5; D not certain. Germline V gives CDR1 MNHEY, CDR2 SVGAGI. V shed 6 bases and J shed 4 bases, with 12 bases lying between them. The CDR3 contains 13 residues. CDR3 in amino acids: CASRRTLGETQYF. As DNA, the CDR3 is TGTGCCAGCAGACGAACGCTAGGAGAGACCCAGTACTTC.

The sample holds many counts of this clonotype. The chain uses TRBV6-5 and TRBJ1-1; D not resolved. Deletions cut 3 bases from V and 4 bases from J, with 15 bases between. Per germline, CDR1 MNHEY and CDR2 SVGAGI. The CDR3 runs 15 residues. This chain's CDR3 is CASSYGPLWSTEAFF. The CDR3 coding sequence is TGTGCCAGCAGTTATGGCCCCCTTTGGTCCACTGAAGCTTTCTTT.

This clonotype has a single count. The V and J genes are TRBV19 and TRBJ1-1; D not resolved. CDR3 size: 13 residues. The germline V and J ends were trimmed by 1 base and 4 bases, with 7 bases remaining between them. Germline values: CDR1 LNHDA, CDR2 SQIVND (reference sequence). CDR3 coding DNA: TGTGCCAGTAGTATAGGGCTGGGCACTGAAGCTTTCTTT. It yields the protein CASSIGLGTEAFF. The full variable domain, in which reference TRBV19 and TRBJ1-1 provide the parts outside the CDR3, is DGGITQSPKYLFRKEGQNVTLSCEQNLNHDAMYWYRQDPGQGLRLIYYSQIVNDFQKGDIAEGYSVSREKKESFPLTVTSAQKNPTAFYLCASSIGLGTEAFFGQGTRLTVV.

This clonotype occurred many times. The chain joins TRBV12-3 or TRBV12-4 to TRBJ2-2; 7 positions agree with TRBD1. This CDR3 spans 13 amino acids. V shed 6 bases and J 8 bases; nucleotides not matched to a gene: 6. As DNA, the CDR3 is TGTGCCAGCAGCTCGACAGGGCCTGGGGAGCTGTTTTTT. It specifies CASSSTGPGELFF.

This clonotype has ten or more counts. This chain links TRBV5-1 with TRBJ2-7; no clear D gene. The V and J ends lost 4 bases and 4 bases respectively, with 9 bases between them. The CDR3 is 12 amino acids. The germline V gene has CDR1 SGHRS and CDR2 YFSETQ. The chain's CDR3 is CASSGRPYEQYF. The CDR3 DNA sequence: TGCGCCAGCAGCGGGCGTCCTTACGAGCAGTACTTC.

This clonotype was detected ten times or more. The V and J genes are TRBV20-1 and TRBJ2-1; D uncertain. CDR3 size: 11 residues. Trimming pared 0 bases from V and 6 bases from J, leaving 3 bases between. CDR1 DFQATT and CDR2 SNEGSKA come from the germline V gene (reference sequence). The CDR3 DNA reads as TGCAGTGCTAGAGAAGTCAATGAGCAGTTCTTC. Protein: CSAREVNEQFF.

There are many counts of this clonotype. The chain is built from TRBV5-1 and TRBJ2-3; D is ambiguous. The germline V and J ends were trimmed by 0 bases and 6 bases, with 8 bases remaining between them. The CDR3 length is 13 residues. Germline V gene data show CDR1 as SGHRS and CDR2 as YFSETQ. CDR3 sequence reads: CASSLDFRDTQYF. DNA for the CDR3: TGCGCCAGCAGCTTGGATTTCCGGGATACGCAGTATTTT.

This clonotype was seen ten or more times. The rearrangement links TRBV27 to TRBJ2-2; maybe TRBD2 (5 bases). The V gene's germline CDR1 is MNHEY and CDR2 SMNVEV (reference sequence). The V end lost 8 bases, the J end lost 7 bases, and 20 bases lay between the germline ends. The CDR3 contains 15 residues. CDR3 coding DNA: TGTGCCAGCCATGGCATAGCGAGAGGGAACGGGGAGCTGTTTTTT. As protein: CASHGIARGNGELFF.

This clonotype was detected a few times. The junction differs from germline at one of its ends, possibly a read error. The chain joins TRBV12-3 or TRBV12-4 to TRBJ1-1; D remains ambiguous. This CDR3 region has 13 residues. For the CDR3, the DNA is TGTGCCAGCAAGGATAGGGAGAACAGTGAAGCTTTCTTT. Protein: CASKDRENSEAFF.

This clonotype appeared many times. The chain employs TRBV12-3 or TRBV12-4 and TRBJ1-4; 9 bases are shared with TRBD1. J lost 8 bases, V lost 6 bases, and 7 bases had no gene match. This CDR3 comprises 14 residues. This CDR3 reads CASRTGTGNEKLFF. The CDR3 bases are TGTGCCAGCAGAACCGGGACAGGGAACGAAAAACTGTTTTTT.

This clonotype has only a few counts. The V gene is TRBV24-1, the J gene TRBJ2-5; D might be TRBD1 (5 bases). The CDR3 extends over 14 amino acids. V lost 3 bases to trimming and J lost 1 base, with 8 bases between them. From germline, CDR1 is KGHDR and CDR2 SFDVKD. CDR3: CATSDGAVQETQYF. As DNA, the CDR3 is TGTGCCACCAGTGATGGGGCAGTCCAAGAGACCCAGTACTTC.

This clonotype was seen repeatedly, ten times or more. The chain has TRBV12-3 or TRBV12-4 and TRBJ2-1; TRBD2 agrees at 9 bases. CDR3 length equals 15 residues. V lost 6 bases and J lost 8; bases outside the gene matches: 11. CDR3 DNA: TGTGCCAGCAGACCATCCGGGACTAGCTCTCATGAGCAGTTCTTC. Encoded protein: CASRPSGTSSHEQFF.

This clonotype occurred many times. The genes are TRBV29-1 and TRBJ2-1, with no clear D. The CDR3 has 13 residues. Germline lookup yields CDR1 SQVTM and CDR2 ANQGSEA. V lost 4 bases, J lost 5 bases, and 12 bases lay in between. The CDR3 coding sequence is TGCAGCGTTGTAGACGGTATCGACAATGAGCAGTTCTTC. This codes for CSVVDGIDNEQFF.

The chain carries TRBV19 and TRBJ2-1; D is perhaps TRBD2 (6 bases). With 3 bases removed from V and 4 bases from J, the gap between germline ends came to 13 bases. Germline CDR1 and CDR2: LNHDA and SQIVND (reference sequence). The CDR3 extends over 15 amino acids. This CDR3 is CASSMGGLTYNEQFF. The CDR3 DNA reads TGTGCCAGTAGTATGGGGGGACTCACGTACAATGAGCAGTTCTTC.

The table lists this clonotype with many counts. V usage is TRBV6-5 and J usage is TRBJ2-3; D uncertain. V gave up 2 bases and J gave up 0 bases, with 9 bases separating them. The CDR3 runs 15 residues. CDR1 and CDR2 (germline): MNHEY, SVGAGI. Written as DNA, the CDR3 is TGTGCCAGCAGTTACGACGGTGCTAGCACAGATACGCAGTATTTT. Amino acid sequence: CASSYDGASTDTQYF.

The rearrangement links TRBV2 to TRBJ2-1; D is unresolved. Trimming removed 0 bases from V and 10 bases from J, with 16 bases in between. Germline CDR1 SNHLY, CDR2 FYNNEI. This CDR3 region has 15 residues. CDR3 nucleotide sequence: TGTGCCAGCAGTGAAGCGGCTGACACCCTGAGGGAGCAGTTCTTC. Translation: CASSEAADTLREQFF.

V gene TRBV6-1 combines with J gene TRBJ2-1, with unresolved D. The CDR3 totals 13 residues. V was pared by 5 bases and J by 10 bases, with 15 bases between. CDR1 is MNHNS, CDR2 SASEGT, per germline. Here the CDR3 reads CASSRQPTLEQFF. The CDR3 region has the DNA TGTGCCAGCAGTCGCCAACCTACACTCGAGCAGTTCTTC.

This clonotype was counted at least ten times. The chain couples TRBV7-9 to TRBJ2-3; D is undetermined. The CDR3 sequence is 12 residues long. Trimming left V 8 bases short and J 0 bases short, with 6 bases between. Germline V lookup: CDR1 SEHNR, CDR2 FQNEAQ (reference sequence). DNA for the CDR3: TGTGCCAGCCGGTTCAGCACAGATACGCAGTATTTT. Translated: CASRFSTDTQYF.

This clonotype was counted between two and nine times. The chain links TRBV27 to TRBJ2-1; D not resolved. The CDR3 length is 13 residues. The V end was cut by 11 bases, the J end by 8 bases, with 19 bases between. Looked up from germline, CDR1 is MNHEY and CDR2 is SMNVEV (reference sequence). CDR3 loop: CAPKRVQWHEQFF. The DNA for the CDR3 is TGTGCCCCCAAAAGGGTCCAATGGCATGAGCAGTTCTTC.

The chain combines TRBV29-1 with TRBJ2-2; D gene unclear. Deletions cut 7 bases from V and 3 bases from J, with 3 bases between. Germline V CDR1 and CDR2: SQVTM, ANQGSEA. CDR3 length: 10 amino acids. Here the CDR3 DNA reads TGCAGCGCCTACACCGGGGAGCTGTTTTTT. Translation: CSAYTGELFF.

This clonotype came up many times. J is TRBJ2-2 and V is TRBV27; 10 nucleotides line up with TRBD1. CDR3 length equals 17 residues. The V gene end was trimmed by 7 bases and the J gene end by 0 bases; junction bases not matched to a gene: 8. Germline V gene sequence: CDR1 MNHEY, CDR2 SMNVEV (reference sequence). CDR3 nucleotides: TGTGCCAGCAAGGGACAGGGGAGAATAACGAACACCGGGGAGCTGTTTTTT. Its translation: CASKGQGRITNTGELFF.

The chain has TRBV18 and TRBJ2-1; 11 bases are a match to TRBD2. Germline V gene data show CDR1 as KGHSH and CDR2 as LQKENI. There are 12 residues in the CDR3. With V trimmed by 5 bases and J by 13 bases, 4 bases remained unmatched. CDR3 in amino acids: CASSSLAGDQFF. CDR3 sequence (DNA): TGTGCCAGCTCATCACTAGCGGGGGATCAGTTCTTC.